Shown below are 28 T cell receptor beta chains from a single sample sequenced in a study of breast tumors, draining lymph nodes, adjacent tissues (dated by TCRdb to the mid-2010s). Lymph node samples were obtained from the axillary draining lymph nodes of breast cancer patients. Libraries were made using multiplex PCR. This sample was sequenced with an Illumina HiSeq 2000. Through fastp at Q25 and MiXCR, TCRdb rebuilt clones from the public reads, retaining in-frame beta chains. Rows merge per CDR3 protein into single entries with the most common DNA and genes. In this sample the table shows 200,000 to 300,000 distinct CDR3 sequences, over 25% of which occur a single time. The ten most abundant clones make up 1.1% of the sample. The material sequenced was axillary lymph node tissue. These receptors came from a female donor with breast cancer. Some clones in this sample may be carry-over from other donors' samples.

The chain joins TRBV5-4 to TRBJ2-3, with 8 bases fitting TRBD1. CDR1 SGHNT and CDR2 YYREEE come from the germline V gene (reference sequence). CDR3 length: 16 amino acids. Germline trimming cut 10 bases from V and 2 bases from J; bases unmatched to any gene: 15. The CDR3 spells CAWNRRGTGYTDTQYF. The CDR3 DNA is TGTGCCTGGAATAGGAGAGGGACAGGATACACAGATACGCAGTATTTT.

The genes are TRBV28 and TRBJ1-6; TRBD1 aligns across 7 bases. The CDR3 sequence is 14 residues long. CDR1 and CDR2 from the germline V gene are MDHEN and SYDVKM. The V segment lost 6 bases and the J segment 7 bases; nucleotides outside the gene matches: 6. The CDR3 nucleotides are TGTGCCAGCAGACGTGACAGGGACAATTCACCCCTCCACTTT. The encoded protein is CASRRDRDNSPLHF.

Comment on this clonotype: This could be a read error, since a much larger clone is one nucleotide away. Likely a read error: the CDR3 ends without its conserved phenylalanine or tryptophan. The CDR3 region has the DNA TGTGCCAGCAGTTATTACCGACCGAGCTCTGGAAACACCATATATCTT. Its protein is CASSYYRPSSGNTIYL. The chain is built from TRBV10-3 and TRBJ1-3; D is undetermined. The germline gives CDR1 ENHRY, CDR2 SYGVKD. The CDR3 contains 16 residues.

This clonotype was recorded at least ten times. This rearrangement joins TRBV7-2 to TRBJ2-3; the D call may be TRBD1 or TRBD2 (6 bases each). The CDR3 contains 17 residues. Deletions cut 0 bases from V and 0 bases from J, with 13 bases between. CDR1 is SGHTA, CDR2 FQGNSA, per germline. Here the CDR3 reads CASSLAPTGTSTDTQYF. For the CDR3, the DNA is TGTGCCAGCAGCTTAGCCCCAACAGGGACTAGCACAGATACGCAGTATTTT.

In its sample, this clonotype was seen a few times. A much larger clone differs from this one at a single base, so this may be a read error. This chain links TRBV9 with TRBJ2-1; 7 positions agree with TRBD1. Germline V gene data show CDR1 as SGDLS and CDR2 as YYNGEE. This CDR3 contains 14 residues. The CDR3 is CASSVVLGTAEQSF. DNA of the CDR3: TGTGCCAGCAGCGTAGTTTTAGGGACAGCTGAGCAGTCCTTC.

This clonotype appeared many times. This likely came from a read error, as a far larger clone is one base away. The chain joins TRBV24-1 to TRBJ1-5, with 8 bases lining up with TRBD1. Trimming removed 7 bases from V and 9 bases from J; junction bases left unmatched: 7. The germline V gene encodes CDR1 KGHDR and CDR2 SFDVKD. This CDR3 has 13 amino acids. The CDR3 bases are TGTGCCACCAGCGACAGGGGTGATCGGCCCCAGCATTTT. Translating gives CATSDRGDRPQHF.

This clonotype has a count of ten or more. The chain recombines TRBV2 with TRBJ1-2; D remains ambiguous. V shed 3 bases and J shed 7 bases, with 6 bases lying between them. The CDR3 covers 11 residues. Germline V gene lookup returns CDR1 SNHLY and CDR2 FYNNEI. For the CDR3, the DNA is TGTGCCAGCAGTGACGGTTCTGGCTACACCTTC. This translates into CASSDGSGYTF. Filled out from reference TRBV2 and TRBJ1-2, the complete variable domain reads EPEVTQTPSHQVTQMGQEVILRCVPISNHLYFYWYRQILGQKVEFLVSFYNNEISEKSEIFDDQFSVERPDGSNFTLKIRSTKLEDSAMYFCASSDGSGYTFGSGTRLTVV.

This clonotype was observed at least ten times. V gene TRBV7-9 combines with J gene TRBJ2-7; the match to TRBD1 covers 7 bases. The CDR3 contains 13 residues. V shed 5 bases and J 0 bases; nucleotides not matched to a gene: 1. Germline V gene lookup returns CDR1 SEHNR and CDR2 FQNEAQ (reference sequence). CDR3 protein: CASSRQGSYEQYF. DNA for the CDR3: TGTGCCAGCAGCCGACAGGGCTCCTACGAGCAGTACTTC.

This clonotype was detected many times. V is TRBV6-5 and J is TRBJ2-7; 9 positions agree with TRBD2. This CDR3 comprises 16 residues. CDR1 and CDR2 (germline): MNHEY, SVGAGI. Trimming removed 4 bases from V and 7 bases from J; junction bases left unmatched: 14. The chain's CDR3 is CASSSPGLARVWEQYF. The CDR3 bases are TGTGCCAGCAGTTCGCCGGGACTAGCAAGGGTTTGGGAGCAGTACTTC.

Remarks on this clonotype: It may be a read error: a sequence one base away is much more abundant. The chain carries TRBV6-6 and TRBJ2-1; the match to TRBD2 covers 9 bases. Germline lookup yields CDR1 MNHNY and CDR2 SVGAGI (reference sequence). This CDR3 spans 16 amino acids. Trimming at V came to 4 bases and at J to 8 bases, leaving 12 bases not matched to a gene. CDR3 DNA sequence: TGTGCCAGCAGTTGCGGACTAGCGTTAGGGGACGATGAGCAGTTCTTC. It is translated as CASSCGLALGDDEQFF.

This clonotype was counted at least ten times. This sequence joins TRBV10-1 and TRBJ2-7, with a tentative D call TRBD2 (6 bases). Trimming cost V 4 bases and J 2 bases, with 15 bases left between them. From germline, CDR1 is WNHNN and CDR2 SYGVQD (reference sequence). The CDR3 runs 15 residues. The CDR3 nucleotides are TGCGCCAGCAGTGCCTATCGGGGGAGGACCTACGAGCAGTACTTC. The encoded protein is CASSAYRGRTYEQYF.

This clonotype occurred many times. The gene calls are TRBV5-4 and TRBJ2-7, with unresolved D. The CDR3 is 15 amino acids. The germline V gene encodes CDR1 SGHNT and CDR2 YYREEE (reference sequence). Trimming removed 5 bases from V and 0 bases from J, with 15 bases in between. The CDR3 DNA sequence: TGTGCCAGCAGACCTCAGATCTCGGGCTCCTACGAGCAGTACTTC. Encoded protein: CASRPQISGSYEQYF.

J is TRBJ2-7 and V is TRBV7-2; 11 bases line up with TRBD2. Germline loops: CDR1 SGHTA, CDR2 FQGNSA. CDR3 length: 17 residues. J gave up 2 bases and V 1 base, and 7 bases lay outside the gene matches. The CDR3 region has the DNA TGTGCCAGCAGCTTAGGACTAGCGGGAAACTATCCCTACGAGCAGTACTTC. This encodes CASSLGLAGNYPYEQYF. Drawing the rest from reference TRBV7-2 and TRBJ2-7, the complete variable domain is GAGVSQSPSNKVTEKGKDVELRCDPISGHTALYWYRQSLGQGLEFLIYFQGNSAPDKSGLPSDRFSAERTGGSVSTLTIQRTQQEDSAVYLCASSLGLAGNYPYEQYFGPGTRLTVT.

This clonotype was seen many times. This rearrangement joins TRBV4-1 to TRBJ2-1; 10 bases line up with TRBD2. V lost 0 bases and J lost 6; bases outside the gene matches: 14. Germline loops: CDR1 MGHRA, CDR2 YSYEKL. The CDR3 contains 19 residues. The CDR3 here is CASSQDIRSISGRANEQFF. DNA for the CDR3: TGCGCCAGCAGCCAAGATATCAGGAGTATAAGCGGGAGGGCCAATGAGCAGTTCTTC.

On this clonotype: One base away lies a much larger clone, so this may be a sequencing read error. This chain connects TRBV20-1 to TRBJ2-7, with a tentative D call TRBD2 (5 bases). The V end was cut by 0 bases, the J end by 0 bases, with 21 bases between. CDR3 size: 18 residues. Germline lookup yields CDR1 DFQATT and CDR2 SNEGSKA (reference sequence). CDR3 protein: CSARDRDGAAGLSYEQYF. The DNA of the CDR3 is TGCAGTGCTAGAGATCGGGATGGAGCGGCAGGCCTCTCCTACGAGCAGTACTTC.

Worth noting for this clonotype: The junction departs from germline at one end; a sequencing error may be responsible. Written as DNA, the CDR3 is TGCGCCAGCAGTGATTTCGGACGTCCAGGTTCCGAGCAGTACTTC. Translated, it gives CASSDFGRPGSEQYF. The chain recombines TRBV9 with TRBJ2-7, with D unclear. The germline gives CDR1 SGDLS, CDR2 YYNGEE. This CDR3 is 15 amino acids long.

In its sample, this clonotype was seen many times. The chain carries TRBV2 and TRBJ2-5; 13 nucleotides line up with TRBD2. Germline V gene lookup returns CDR1 SNHLY and CDR2 FYNNEI. This CDR3 comprises 15 residues. J was trimmed by 4 bases and V by 10 bases; bases with no gene match: 9. The DNA of the CDR3 is TGTGCCAACAGCCGGACTAGCGGGAGCGTAGAGACCCAGTACTTC. Translating it yields CANSRTSGSVETQYF.

Comments on this clonotype: In this CDR3 the conserved last residue, phenylalanine or tryptophan, is missing, so a read error is likely. The chain links TRBV29-1 to TRBJ2-5; D may match TRBD1 or TRBD2 (5 bases each). The CDR3 consists of 12 residues. Germline V gene lookup returns CDR1 SQVTM and CDR2 ANQGSEA. The CDR3: CSVGHTPETQYI. CDR3 nucleotide sequence: TGTAGCGTTGGACATACCCCCGAGACCCAGTACATC.

This clonotype was observed a handful of times. This may be a read error, as it is one base from a much larger clone. The chain recombines TRBV29-1 with TRBJ2-1; no definite D call. Germline values: CDR1 SQVTM, CDR2 ANQGSEA. The CDR3 extends over 15 amino acids. The chain's CDR3 is CSAPKSTSSYDEQFF. CDR3 bases: TGCAGCGCTCCTAAGTCGACAAGCTCCTACGATGAGCAGTTCTTC.

Remarks on this clonotype: The CDR3 does not close with the conserved phenylalanine or tryptophan, likely indicating a read error. Because the CDR3's place on the DNA is in doubt, the DNA is left out and the CDR3 is given as listed by TCRdb. The genes are TRBV29-1 and TRBJ2-1; TRBD2, the table's D call, was not compared with the DNA. CDR1 and CDR2 from the germline V gene are SQVTM and ANQGSEA. The length of the CDR3 is 17 amino acids, counting both ends. CDR3 in amino acids: CSVEDLGGVAGGGEQLL.

This chain joins TRBV4-2 and TRBJ1-3, with TRBD1 matching over 7 bases. Germline CDR1 LGHNA, CDR2 YNFKEQ. The CDR3 covers 17 residues. The ends lost 0 bases at V and 0 bases at J; junction bases unmatched: 5. The CDR3 nucleotides are TGTGCCAGCAGCCAAGATGGGACAGAGAACTCTGGAAACACCATATATTTT. It translates to CASSQDGTENSGNTIYF.

The rearrangement joins TRBV20-1 to TRBJ2-1, with 13 bases matching TRBD2. There are 16 residues in the CDR3. Germline loops: CDR1 DFQATT, CDR2 SNEGSKA (reference sequence). V was clipped by 5 bases and J by 3 bases; unmatched bases: 7. The CDR3 region is CSAPRTSGSFYNEQFF. CDR3 in DNA: TGCAGTGCTCCCCGGACTAGCGGGAGTTTCTACAATGAGCAGTTCTTC.

This clonotype was picked up a small number of times. This chain links TRBV28 with TRBJ1-5; D may be TRBD1 (5 bases). V was cut by 3 bases and J by 2 bases, with 14 bases left in between. The CDR3 covers 16 residues. CDR1 MDHEN and CDR2 SYDVKM come from the germline V gene. The CDR3 spells CASSFDQGQGNQPQHF. In DNA, the CDR3 is TGTGCCAGCAGTTTCGACCAGGGTCAGGGCAATCAGCCCCAGCATTTT.

This clonotype was seen at least ten times. The chain combines TRBV12-3 or TRBV12-4 with TRBJ2-1, with 8 bases identical to TRBD2. The length of the CDR3 is 15 residues. J gave up 5 bases and V 0 bases, and 3 bases lay outside the gene matches. CDR3 DNA sequence: TGTGCCAGCAGTTTAGCTTTTAGCGGGAACAATGAGCAGTTCTTC. The encoded protein is CASSLAFSGNNEQFF.

To note about this clonotype: The junction departs from germline at one end; a sequencing error may be responsible. The CDR3, as DNA: TGTGCCAGCAGTCCAGGACTCAATCAGCCCCGGCATTTT. This codes for CASSPGLNQPRHF. The chain uses TRBV27 and TRBJ1-5, with D uncertain. Germline V CDR1 and CDR2: MNHEY, SMNVEV (reference sequence). The CDR3 length is 13 residues.

This clonotype was seen repeatedly, ten times or more. This sequence joins TRBV5-1 and TRBJ2-3; 12 bases match TRBD1. This CDR3 is 17 amino acids long. Germline CDR1 reads SGHRS; CDR2 reads YFSETQ. V shed 1 base and J 4 bases; nucleotides not matched to a gene: 7. CDR3 coding DNA: TGCGCCAGCAGCTTGTCCGGGACAGGGGGCTTGGCAGATACGCAGTATTTT. Translating gives CASSLSGTGGLADTQYF.

The table lists this clonotype with many counts. The V call is TRBV12-5, the J call TRBJ2-5; 9 bases are shared with TRBD1. The trim removed 6 bases at V and 2 bases at J, leaving 1 base unmatched. This CDR3 has 13 amino acids. Per germline, CDR1 LGHNT and CDR2 FRNRAP. This chain's CDR3 is CASGTGGQETQYF. The DNA for the CDR3 is TGTGCTAGTGGGACAGGGGGGCAAGAGACCCAGTACTTC.

On this clonotype: A much larger clone lies one base from this, so it may be a read error. The J gene is TRBJ2-1, the V gene TRBV6-1; no clear D. The CDR3 loop spans 11 amino acids. CDR1 is MNHNS, CDR2 SASEGT, per germline. The V end lost 8 bases, the J end lost 7 bases, and 9 bases lay between the germline ends. DNA of the CDR3: TGTGCCAGCCGTAAGGTGAATGAGCAGTTCTTC. Encoded protein: CASRKVNEQFF.